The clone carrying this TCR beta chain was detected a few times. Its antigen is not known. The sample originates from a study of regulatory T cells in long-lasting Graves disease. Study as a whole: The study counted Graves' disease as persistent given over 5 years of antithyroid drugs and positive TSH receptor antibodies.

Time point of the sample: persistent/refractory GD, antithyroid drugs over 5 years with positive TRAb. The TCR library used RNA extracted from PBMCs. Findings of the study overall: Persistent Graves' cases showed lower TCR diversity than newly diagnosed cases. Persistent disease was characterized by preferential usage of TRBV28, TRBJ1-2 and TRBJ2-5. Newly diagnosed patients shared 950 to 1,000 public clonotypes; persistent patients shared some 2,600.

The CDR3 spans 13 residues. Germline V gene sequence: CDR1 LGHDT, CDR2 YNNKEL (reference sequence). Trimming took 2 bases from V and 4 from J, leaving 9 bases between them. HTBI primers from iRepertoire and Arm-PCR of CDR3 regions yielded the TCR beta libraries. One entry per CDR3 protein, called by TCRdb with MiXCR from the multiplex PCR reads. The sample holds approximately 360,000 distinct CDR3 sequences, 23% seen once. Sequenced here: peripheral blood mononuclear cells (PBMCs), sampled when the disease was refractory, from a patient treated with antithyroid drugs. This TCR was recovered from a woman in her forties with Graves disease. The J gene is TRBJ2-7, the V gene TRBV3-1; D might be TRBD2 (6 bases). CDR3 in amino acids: CASSQTGRYEQYF. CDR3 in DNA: TGTGCCAGCAGCCAAACCGGGAGATACGAGCAGTACTTC.